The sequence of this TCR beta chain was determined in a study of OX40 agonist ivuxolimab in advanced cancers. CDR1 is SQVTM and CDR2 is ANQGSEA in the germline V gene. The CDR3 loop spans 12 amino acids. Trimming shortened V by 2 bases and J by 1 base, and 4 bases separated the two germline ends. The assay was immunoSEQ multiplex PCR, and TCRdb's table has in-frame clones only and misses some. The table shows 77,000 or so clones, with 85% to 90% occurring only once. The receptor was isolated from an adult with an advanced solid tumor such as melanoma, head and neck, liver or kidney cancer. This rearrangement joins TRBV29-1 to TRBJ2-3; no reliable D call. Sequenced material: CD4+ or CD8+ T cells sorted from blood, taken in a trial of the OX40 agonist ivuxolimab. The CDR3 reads CSVEQGTDTQYF. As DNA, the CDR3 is TGCAGCGTTGAACAGGGCACAGATACGCAGTATTTT.